This is a list of T cell receptor beta chains from one sample in a study of blood T cell repertoires in COVID-19. TCRdb keeps only in-frame clones here, not all; method: immunoSEQ multiplex PCR. The repertoire holds some 50,000 clones, with 70% to 90% as singletons. The sample taken for sequencing was peripheral blood. The receptor set was obtained from a man in his fifties or sixties with acute or convalescent COVID-19. CDR3s include the opening cysteine and the closing phenylalanine or tryptophan. D genes are given only for firm matches.

v_gene,j_gene,d_gene,CDR3nt,CDR3aa
TRBV29-1,TRBJ1-5,TRBD1,TGCAGCGTTGGTGGGACAGGCAATCAGCCCCAGCATTTT,CSVGGTGNQPQHF
TRBV14,TRBJ2-7,-,TGTGCCAGCAGCCAAAACTCAGGGAATCACGTGCAGTACTTC,CASSQNSGNHVQYF
TRBV7-6,TRBJ2-5,-,TGTGCCAGCAGCTTAGATCGGGGTCGGGGAGAGACCCAGTACTTC,CASSLDRGRGETQYF
TRBV10-3,TRBJ1-2,-,TGTGCCACCCAGGGAGGGGGGGAAAGGGGCTATGGCTACACCTTC,CATQGGGERGYGYTF
TRBV2,TRBJ1-1,-,TGTGCCAGCAGATTTACAGGGTCCCCTTACACTGAAGCTTTCTTT,CASRFTGSPYTEAFF
TRBV7-2,TRBJ2-3,TRBD1,TGTGCCAGCAGCCCTCGTACTGGACAGGGAATAGATACGCAGTATTTT,CASSPRTGQGIDTQYF
TRBV5-1,TRBJ1-3,TRBD1,TGCGCCAGCAGCCGTTTAGGACAGGGTTCGGTCTCTGGAAACACCATATATTTT,CASSRLGQGSVSGNTIYF
TRBV12-5,TRBJ1-1,-,TGTGCTAGTGGTTTCGGGGGGTACACTGAAGCTTTCTTT,CASGFGGYTEAFF
TRBV7-2,TRBJ2-1,TRBD1,TGTGCCAGCAGCTTAGGCCCCGGGACAGTAAATGAGCAGTTCTTC,CASSLGPGTVNEQFF
TRBV9,TRBJ2-7,-,TGTGCCAGCAGCGTAGATTCAACAGTCTACGAGCAGTACTTC,CASSVDSTVYEQYF
TRBV30,TRBJ2-7,-,TGTGCCTGGAGTCTAGGTGGAACCTCCTACGAGCAGTACTTC,CAWSLGGTSYEQYF
TRBV27,TRBJ1-5,TRBD1,TGTGCCAGCATCACCGGGACAGGGTCACCGCTGGAAAATCAGCCCCAGCATTTT,CASITGTGSPLENQPQHF
TRBV24-1,TRBJ2-7,-,TGTGCCACCAGTGAAGCCTCACAGTACGAGCAGTACTTC,CATSEASQYEQYF
TRBV10-3,TRBJ2-7,TRBD1,TGTGCCATCAGAGGACAGGGAGCCTCCTACGAGCAGTACTTC,CAIRGQGASYEQYF
TRBV3-1/TRBV3-2,TRBJ2-2,TRBD2,TGTGCCAGCAGCGCCCGGCTAGCGGGGGGCCAGACCGGGGAGCTGTTTTTT,CASSARLAGGQTGELFF